The clone carrying this T cell receptor (beta chain) was seen repeatedly, ten times or more. The target antigen is unknown. Germline lookup yields CDR1 WNHNN and CDR2 SYGVQD (reference sequence). This CDR3 comprises 9 residues. V was trimmed by 9 bases and J by 2 bases, leaving 2 bases between them. None of the patients had undergone any treatment ahead of thyroid surgery. This record belongs to a study of metastatic and nonmetastatic thyroid tumors. Turning to the study itself: Patients with malignant and benign thyroid disease provided blood and tumor or nodule tissue, whose repertoires were compared. Study results and caveats: As reported, TCR beta diversity in blood and tumor was significantly higher in malignant thyroid tumors than in benign nodules.

Original data processing: Building a distant-metastasis classifier for papillary thyroid cancer drew on CDR3 differences across clinicopathological groups. MiXCR reprocessed the PCR reads for TCRdb. The V and J calls reflect TCRdb's pipeline rather than the authors' work. The profile shows about 69,000 clones, 14% of them singletons. J is TRBJ2-7 and V is TRBV10-1, with D unclear. The specimen sequenced was blood. This TCR came from a male donor with papillary thyroid cancer or a benign thyroid nodule (not recorded which). Some clones in this sample may be carry-over from other donors' samples. CDR3 coding DNA: TGCGCCAGGACCTACGAGCAGTACGTC. This encodes CARTYEQYV.